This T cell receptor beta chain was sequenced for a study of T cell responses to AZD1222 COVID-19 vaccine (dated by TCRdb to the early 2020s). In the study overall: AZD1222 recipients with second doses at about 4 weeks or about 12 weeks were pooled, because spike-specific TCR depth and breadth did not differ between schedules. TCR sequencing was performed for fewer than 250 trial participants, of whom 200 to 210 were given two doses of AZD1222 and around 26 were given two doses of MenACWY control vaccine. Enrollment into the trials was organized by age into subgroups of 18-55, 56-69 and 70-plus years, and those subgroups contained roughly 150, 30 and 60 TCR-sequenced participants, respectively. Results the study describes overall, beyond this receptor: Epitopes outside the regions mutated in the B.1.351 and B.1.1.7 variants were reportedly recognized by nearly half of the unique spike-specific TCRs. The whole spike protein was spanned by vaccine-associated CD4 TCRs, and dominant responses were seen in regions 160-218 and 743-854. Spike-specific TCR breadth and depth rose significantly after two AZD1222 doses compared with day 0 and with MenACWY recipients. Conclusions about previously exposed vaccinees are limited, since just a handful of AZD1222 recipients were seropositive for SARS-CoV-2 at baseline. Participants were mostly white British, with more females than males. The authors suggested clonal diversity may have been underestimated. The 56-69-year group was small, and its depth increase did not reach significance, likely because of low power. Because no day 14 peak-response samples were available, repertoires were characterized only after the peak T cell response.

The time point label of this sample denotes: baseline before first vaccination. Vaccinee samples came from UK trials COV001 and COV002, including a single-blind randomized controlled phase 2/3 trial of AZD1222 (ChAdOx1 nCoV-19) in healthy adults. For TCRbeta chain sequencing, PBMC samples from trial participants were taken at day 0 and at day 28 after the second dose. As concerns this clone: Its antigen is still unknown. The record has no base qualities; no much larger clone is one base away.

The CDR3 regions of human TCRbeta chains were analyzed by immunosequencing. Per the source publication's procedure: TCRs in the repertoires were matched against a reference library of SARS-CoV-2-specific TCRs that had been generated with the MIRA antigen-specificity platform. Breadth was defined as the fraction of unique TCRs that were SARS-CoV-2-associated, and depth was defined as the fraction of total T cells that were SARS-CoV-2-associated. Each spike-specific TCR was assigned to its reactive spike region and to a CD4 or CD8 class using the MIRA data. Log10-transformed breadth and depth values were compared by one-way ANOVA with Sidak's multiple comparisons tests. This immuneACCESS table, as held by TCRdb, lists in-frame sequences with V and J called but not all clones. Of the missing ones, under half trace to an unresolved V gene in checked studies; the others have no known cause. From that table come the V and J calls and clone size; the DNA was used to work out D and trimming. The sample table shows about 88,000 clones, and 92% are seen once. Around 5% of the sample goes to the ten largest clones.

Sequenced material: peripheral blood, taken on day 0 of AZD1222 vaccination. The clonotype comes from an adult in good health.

The DNA reads TGTGCCAGCTCACCACCTAGCGGGAGCACCGGGGAGCTGTTTTTT. Its coded protein is CASSPPSGSTGELFF. Here the chain combines TRBV18 and TRBJ2-2; 9 bases in the middle match TRBD2. Ends trimmed: V by 0 bases, J by 4 bases; bases unmatched to a gene: 0. The germline V gene sets CDR1 to KGHSH and CDR2 to LQKENI. From the cysteine up to the phenylalanine, the CDR3 has a length of 15 residues. Of the read, only the CDR3 DNA is kept; its 45 bases are in frame from base 1. Where the CDR3 stops, the reference TRBV18 and TRBJ2-2 genes take over; the full variable domain is NAGVMQNPRHLVRRRGQEARLRCSPMKGHSHVYWYRQLPEEGLKFMVYLQKENIIDESGMPKERFSAEFPKEGPSILRIQQVVRGDSAAYFCASSPPSGSTGELFFGEGSRLTVL.